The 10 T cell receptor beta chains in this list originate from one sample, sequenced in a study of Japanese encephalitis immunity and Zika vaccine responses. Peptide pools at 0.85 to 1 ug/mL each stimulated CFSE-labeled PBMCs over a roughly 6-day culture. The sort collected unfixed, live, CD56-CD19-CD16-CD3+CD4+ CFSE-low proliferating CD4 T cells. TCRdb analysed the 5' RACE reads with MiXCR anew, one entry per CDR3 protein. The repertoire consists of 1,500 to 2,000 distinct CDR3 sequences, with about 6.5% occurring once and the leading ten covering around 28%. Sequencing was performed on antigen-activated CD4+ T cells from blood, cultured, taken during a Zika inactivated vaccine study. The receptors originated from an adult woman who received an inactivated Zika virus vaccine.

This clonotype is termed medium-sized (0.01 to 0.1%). CDR3 region: CASSLYSRRRTYEQYF. CDR3 DNA sequence: TGTGCCAGCAGCTTATATAGTCGAAGGCGGACCTACGAGCAGTACTTC. V usage is TRBV7-2 and J usage is TRBJ2-7; D is ambiguous. The ends were cut back, 2 bases at V and 2 bases at J, with 16 bases in the middle. CDR1 and CDR2 from the germline V gene are SGHTA and FQGNSA. This CDR3 is built from 16 residues.

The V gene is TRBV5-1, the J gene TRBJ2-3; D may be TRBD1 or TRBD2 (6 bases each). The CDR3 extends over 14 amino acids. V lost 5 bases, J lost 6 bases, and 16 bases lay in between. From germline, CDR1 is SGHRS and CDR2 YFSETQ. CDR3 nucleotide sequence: TGCGCCAGCAGGCTCGGGGGCCCAGGTGATACGCAGTATTTT. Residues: CASRLGGPGDTQYF.

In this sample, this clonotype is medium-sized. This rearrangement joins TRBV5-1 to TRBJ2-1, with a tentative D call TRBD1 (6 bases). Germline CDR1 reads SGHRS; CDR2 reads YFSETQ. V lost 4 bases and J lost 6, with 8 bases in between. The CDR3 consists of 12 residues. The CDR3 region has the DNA TGCGCCAGCAGCGTACAGGGCAATGAGCAGTTCTTC. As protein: CASSVQGNEQFF.

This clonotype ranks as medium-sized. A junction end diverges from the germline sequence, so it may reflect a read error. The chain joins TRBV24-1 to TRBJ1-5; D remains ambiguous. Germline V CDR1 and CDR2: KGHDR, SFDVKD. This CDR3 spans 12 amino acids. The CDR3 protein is CATSGGNQPQHF. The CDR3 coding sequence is TGTGCCACCAGTGGTGGGAATCAACCCCAGCATTTT.

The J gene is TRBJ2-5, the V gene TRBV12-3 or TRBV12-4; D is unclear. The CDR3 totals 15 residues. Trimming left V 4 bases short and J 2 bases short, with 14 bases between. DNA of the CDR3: TGTGCCAGCAGTTCCCGGGTAGGACCTCAAGAGACCCAGTACTTC. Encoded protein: CASSSRVGPQETQYF.

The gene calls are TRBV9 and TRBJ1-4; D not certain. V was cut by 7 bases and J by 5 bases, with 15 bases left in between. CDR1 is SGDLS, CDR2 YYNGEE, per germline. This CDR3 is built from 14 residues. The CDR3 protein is CASGLGLVNEKLFF. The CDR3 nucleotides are TGTGCCAGCGGTCTCGGGCTGGTGAATGAAAAACTGTTTTTT.

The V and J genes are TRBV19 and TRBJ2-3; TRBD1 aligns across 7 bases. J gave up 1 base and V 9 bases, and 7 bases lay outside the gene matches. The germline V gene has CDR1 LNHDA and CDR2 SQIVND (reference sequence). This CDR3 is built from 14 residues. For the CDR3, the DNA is TGTGCCAGCCGACAGGGTGGGGGCACAGATACGCAGTATTTT. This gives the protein CASRQGGGTDTQYF.

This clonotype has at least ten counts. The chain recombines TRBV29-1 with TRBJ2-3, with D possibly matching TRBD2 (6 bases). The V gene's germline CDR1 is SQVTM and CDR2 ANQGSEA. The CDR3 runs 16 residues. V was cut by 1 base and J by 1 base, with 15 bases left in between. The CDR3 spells CSVEGSRGRGTDTQYF. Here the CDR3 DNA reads TGCAGCGTTGAAGGATCGCGGGGTCGGGGCACAGATACGCAGTATTTT.

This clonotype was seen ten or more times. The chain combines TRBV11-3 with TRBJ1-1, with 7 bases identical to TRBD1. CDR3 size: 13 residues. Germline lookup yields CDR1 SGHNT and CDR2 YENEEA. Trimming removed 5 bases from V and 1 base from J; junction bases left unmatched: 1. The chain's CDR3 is CASSRDRNTEAFF. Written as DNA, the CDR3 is TGTGCCAGCAGCCGGGACAGGAACACTGAAGCTTTCTTT.

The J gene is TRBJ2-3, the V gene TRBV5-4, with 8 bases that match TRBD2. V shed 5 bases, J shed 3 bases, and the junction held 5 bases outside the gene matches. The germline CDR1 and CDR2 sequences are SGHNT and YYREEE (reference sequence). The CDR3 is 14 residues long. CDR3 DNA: TGTGCCAGCAGACCGGGGGGGCAAACAGATACGCAGTATTTT. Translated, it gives CASRPGGQTDTQYF.